The source of this TCR beta chain is a study of technical replicates of blood from a few donors listed by TCRdb under 2017. Comments on this clone: Its antigen specificity is not known. Within one base of it there is no much larger clone, and no base qualities were kept.

Library construction relied on the immunoSEQ multiplex PCR assay. This immuneACCESS table, as held by TCRdb, lists in-frame sequences with V and J called but not all clones. Of the missing ones, under half trace to an unresolved V gene in checked studies; the others have no known cause. This sample is represented by tens of thousands of clones; 85% to 95% of them were singletons. The top ten clonotypes cover about 0.37% of the sample. CDR1 is given as MGHDK and CDR2 as SYGVNS, both from the germline V gene. CDR3 length: 16 amino acids, cysteine to phenylalanine. The retained sequence is limited to the CDR3, 48 bases, with the frame set at the first base. The trim is 11 bases for V and 4 bases for J, with a gap of 26 bases between the germline ends.

The TCR was taken from a human donor in good health. The chain uses TRBV25-1 and TRBJ2-5; 6 matching bases give a weak D call of TRBD1. Sequences were obtained from T cells isolated from PBMCs. In nucleotide form, the sequence is TGTGCCGCTACGCCCAACAGGGTAGGGTTAGGAGAGACCCAGTACTTC. Its product reads: CAATPNRVGLGETQYF.